This T cell receptor (beta chain) was found in a study of technical replicates of blood from a few donors. Using immunoSEQ multiplex PCR, the repertoire was profiled, and TCRdb retains in-frame clones only, with some absent. The table lists more than 95,000 clones, nearly 97% of them singletons. The junction had 8 bases not matched to a gene; V was cut back by 6 bases and J by 1 base. The CDR3 length is 15 residues. Germline lookup yields CDR1 SQVTM and CDR2 ANQGSEA. The source of this sequence is a human donor in good health. This rearrangement joins TRBV29-1 to TRBJ2-1, with TRBD2 identical over 8 bases. Sequencing was carried out using T cells isolated from PBMCs. The DNA for the CDR3 is TGCAGCGTCAGCAACGGGAGGGGTTCCTACAATGAGCAGTTCTTC. Its translation is CSVSNGRGSYNEQFF.